The TCR beta chain under discussion was sequenced for a study of T cell responses to AZD1222 COVID-19 vaccine. Whole-study context: Second-dose intervals near 4 or 12 weeks were combined. The study's findings and limits: As reported, nearly half of all spike-specific TCRs target variant regions that are unmutated. After two AZD1222 doses, spike-specific TCR breadth and depth rose versus day 0.

V shed 3 bases and J shed 2 bases, with 8 bases lying between them. From germline, CDR1 is LGHDT and CDR2 YNNKEL (reference sequence). The CDR3 totals 14 residues. The method was immunoSEQ multiplex PCR; TCRdb's version includes in-frame clones alone and lacks a portion of them. The table records roughly 130,000 clones, roughly 87% of them present only once. As to this clone: Its target is not known.

The V and J genes are TRBV3-1 (or the pseudogene TRBV3-2) and TRBJ1-3; possible D gene TRBD1, 6 bases. The sample consisted of peripheral blood, taken on day 0 of AZD1222 vaccination. This TCR was sampled from an adult in good health. CDR3 DNA sequence: TGTGCCAGCAGCCACGGGACAACTGGAAACACCATATATTTT. Residues: CASSHGTTGNTIYF.